The clone carrying this TCR beta chain was counted ten times or more. Its antigen is undetermined. The data stem from a study of Graves' ophthalmopathy and Graves' hyperthyroidism. Regarding the study as a whole: Blood samples also showed most expanded thyroid clonotypes exceeding 0.001 frequency. Sensitivity of approximately 88% and specificity of around 76% were achieved when a 13-signature model separated ophthalmopathy from stable hyperthyroidism.

From RNA, the CDR3 regions of TCR beta chains were amplified and sequenced. After a first-round RT-PCR with HTBI primers, a second-round multiplex PCR was run. One entry per CDR3 protein results from TCRdb running MiXCR on the multiplex PCR reads. The table shows hundreds of thousands of distinct CDR3 sequences, with approximately 15% occurring only once. Sequencing was performed on blood. The clonotype originates from a woman under 40 with Graves' ophthalmopathy.

As DNA, the CDR3 is TGCAGCGTTGACGGTGGGGCCAACGTCCTGACTTTC. Protein: CSVDGGANVLTF. The V gene is TRBV29-1, the J gene TRBJ2-6; D is uncertain. Germline V gene data show CDR1 as SQVTM and CDR2 as ANQGSEA. The CDR3 runs 12 residues. V lost 3 bases, J lost 3 bases, and 3 bases lay in between.